This is a list of T cell receptor beta chains from one sample in a study of low-dose radiotherapy and immunotherapy resistance in tumors. In TCRdb, the reads were re-called with MiXCR into one record per CDR3 protein. Here the sample spans nearly 95,000 distinct CDR3 sequences, 9.4% being singletons. The sample in question was PBMCs, obtained before treatment. These TCRs come from a male donor with prostate cancer. Each CDR3 is given with its conserved first and last residue. The D gene is left open where the match is weak. For some rows the clone size is stated as once, few or many, or as a class when expanded; others skip it.

j_gene	abundance	len	v_gene	d_gene	CDR3aa	CDR3nt
TRBJ2-1	many	14	TRBV29-1	TRBD1	CSVRRTGSYNEQFF	TGCAGCGTTAGAAGGACAGGGTCCTACAATGAGCAGTTCTTC
TRBJ1-3	many	13	TRBV29-1	.	CSVGQSSGNTIYF	TGCAGCGTTGGACAGTCCTCTGGAAACACCATATATTTT
TRBJ2-7	many	11	TRBV28	.	CASGPAGKEYF	TGTGCCAGCGGGCCGGCCGGGAAAGAGTACTTC
TRBJ2-5	many	20	TRBV5-1	TRBD2	CASSLAPPSGSRSVLETQYF	TGCGCCAGCAGCTTGGCCCCCCCCAGCGGGAGCAGGTCCGTACTAGAGACCCAGTACTTC
TRBJ1-4	many	13	TRBV25-1	.	CASTGLVGEKLFF	TGTGCCAGTACAGGGTTAGTTGGTGAAAAACTGTTTTTT
TRBJ1-5	many	15	TRBV4-3	.	CASSQSVRGNQPQHF	TGCGCCAGCAGCCAATCCGTAAGGGGGAATCAGCCCCAGCATTTT
TRBJ1-5	many	16	TRBV7-6	TRBD1	CASSPGQGWGNQPQHF	TGTGCCAGCAGCCCTGGACAGGGATGGGGCAATCAGCCCCAGCATTTT
TRBJ2-1	many	17	TRBV30	.	CAWSVQGGLVAYNEQFF	TGTGCCTGGAGTGTACAGGGTGGACTAGTAGCGTACAATGAGCAGTTCTTC
TRBJ2-1	many	15	TRBV18	TRBD1	CASSPQGVSYNEQFF	TGTGCCAGCTCACCTCAGGGGGTCTCCTACAATGAGCAGTTCTTC
TRBJ1-2	many	13	TRBV28	.	CASSEDSYSGYTF	TGTGCCAGCAGCGAGGACAGCTATAGTGGCTACACCTTC
TRBJ2-7	many	16	TRBV29-1	TRBD1	CSVGTGDGQRSYEQYF	TGCAGCGTGGGGACAGGCGACGGCCAGCGCTCCTACGAGCAGTACTTC
TRBJ1-5	many	14	TRBV28	.	CASTQPGGNQPQHF	TGTGCCAGCACTCAACCGGGAGGCAATCAGCCCCAGCATTTT
TRBJ2-5	many	17	TRBV7-2	TRBD1	CASSIVDPDRGMETQYF	TGTGCCAGCAGCATCGTAGACCCGGACAGGGGAATGGAGACCCAGTACTTC
TRBJ2-6	few	15	TRBV7-3	.	CASSWSHSGANVLTF	TGTGCCAGCAGCTGGTCTCACTCTGGGGCCAACGTCCTGACTTTC
TRBJ1-6	many	16	TRBV12-3/TRBV12-4	.	CASTWGPSSYNSPLHF	TGTGCCAGCACCTGGGGCCCGAGCTCCTATAATTCACCCCTCCACTTT
TRBJ2-3	many	17	TRBV7-6	.	CASSLELGVISTDTQYF	TGTGCCAGCAGCTTAGAACTGGGCGTAATAAGCACAGATACGCAGTATTTT
TRBJ2-5	many	13	TRBV3-1	.	CASSRDFQETQYF	TGTGCCAGCAGCCGGGATTTCCAAGAGACCCAGTACTTC
TRBJ2-1	many	12	TRBV5-1	TRBD1	CASSITGDEQFF	TGCGCCAGCAGTATCACAGGGGATGAGCAGTTCTTC
TRBJ2-1	many	16	TRBV4-1	.	CASSQVDILSYNEQFF	TGCGCCAGCAGCCAGGTGGACATATTGTCCTACAATGAGCAGTTCTTC
TRBJ2-2	few	12	TRBV5-1	.	CASSKDSQELFF	TGCGCCAGCAGCAAGGACTCACAGGAGCTGTTTTTT
TRBJ2-5	many	15	TRBV30	TRBD1	CAWSATGAPRETQYF	TGTGCCTGGAGTGCAACAGGGGCACCACGGGAGACCCAGTACTTC
TRBJ2-4	many	18	TRBV23-1	.	CASSHCPGQDLAKNIQYF	TGCGCCAGCAGTCACTGCCCGGGCCAGGATCTAGCCAAAAACATTCAGTACTTC
TRBJ1-1	.	15	TRBV20-1	.	CSARDPSGRDTEAFF	TGCAGTGCTAGAGATCCTTCAGGGAGGGACACTGAAGCTTTCTTT
TRBJ1-1	many	15	TRBV5-5	TRBD1	CASSSLGQGNTEAFF	TGTGCCAGCAGCTCGCTGGGACAGGGTAACACTGAAGCTTTCTTT
TRBJ1-2	.	15	TRBV7-9	.	CASSSSGASGRGYTF	TGTGCCAGCAGCTCCTCCGGGGCCTCCGGTCGGGGCTACACCTTC
TRBJ2-5	many	15	TRBV2	.	CASSEGGRSVKTQYF	TGTGCCAGCAGTGAAGGGGGGAGAAGTGTGAAGACCCAGTACTTC
TRBJ2-2	many	14	TRBV4-1	.	CASSQALEFGELFF	TGCGCCAGCAGCCAAGCCCTGGAGTTCGGGGAGCTGTTTTTT
TRBJ2-1	.	15	TRBV10-3	TRBD1	CAISESDRAGNEQFF	TGTGCCATCAGTGAGTCGGACAGGGCAGGCAATGAGCAGTTCTTC
TRBJ1-1	few	13	TRBV20-1	.	CSAFDRMNTEAFF	TGCAGTGCTTTCGACAGGATGAACACTGAAGCTTTCTTT
TRBJ2-1	many	16	TRBV28	TRBD2	CASSSLAGVTYNEQFF	TGTGCCAGCAGTTCCTTAGCGGGAGTCACCTACAATGAGCAGTTCTTC
TRBJ1-1	many	12	TRBV28	.	CASSPRPRGAFF	TGTGCCAGCAGTCCCCGGCCCCGGGGGGCTTTCTTT
TRBJ2-3	many	16	TRBV7-2	TRBD2	CASSLYSGSGTDTQYF	TGTGCCAGCAGCTTATATAGCGGGAGCGGCACAGATACGCAGTATTTT
TRBJ2-2	many	15	TRBV9	TRBD1	CASSVGQGATGELFF	TGTGCCAGCAGCGTAGGACAGGGGGCCACCGGGGAGCTGTTTTTT
TRBJ1-4	few	14	TRBV7-6	TRBD1	CASSLWDRESKLFF	TGTGCCAGCAGCTTATGGGACAGGGAGAGCAAACTGTTTTTT
TRBJ2-7	few	16	TRBV5-4	.	CASSSSALAVSYEQYF	TGTGCCAGCAGCTCCTCGGCACTAGCAGTCTCCTACGAGCAGTACTTC
TRBJ1-6	.	17	TRBV3-1	.	CASSPGQVLLGNSPLHF	TGTGCCAGCAGCCCTGGGCAGGTTCTATTAGGCAATTCACCCCTCCACTTT
TRBJ2-2	many	14	TRBV6-2/TRBV6-3	.	CASSDQSFTGELFF	TGTGCCAGCAGTGATCAGAGTTTCACCGGGGAGCTGTTTTTT
TRBJ2-2	many	18	TRBV19	TRBD1	CASSPSRDRKHKTGELFF	TGTGCCAGTAGTCCGTCCCGGGACAGGAAACATAAGACCGGGGAGCTGTTTTTT
TRBJ2-4	many	14	TRBV28	.	CASSLWGAKNIQYF	TGTGCCAGCAGTTTGTGGGGAGCCAAAAACATTCAGTACTTC
TRBJ2-1	many	13	TRBV29-1	TRBD1	CSVLGQGFNEQFF	TGCAGCGTTTTGGGACAGGGGTTTAATGAGCAGTTCTTC
TRBJ2-6	many	17	TRBV20-1	TRBD2	CSASRTSGFSGANVLTF	TGCAGTGCTAGCCGGACTAGCGGTTTCTCTGGGGCCAACGTCCTGACTTTC
TRBJ1-1	many	15	TRBV27	.	CASSLGGRLNTEAFF	TGTGCCAGCAGTTTAGGGGGACGGTTGAACACTGAAGCTTTCTTT
TRBJ1-2	many	15	TRBV20-1	.	CSARNFKGANYGYTF	TGCAGTGCTAGAAACTTCAAGGGTGCGAACTATGGCTACACCTTC
TRBJ2-3	many	11	TRBV6-5	.	CASARRNTQYF	TGTGCCAGCGCCCGCCGTAATACGCAGTATTTT
TRBJ2-7	many	14	TRBV20-1	TRBD2	CSASEAGGPYEQYF	TGCAGTGCTAGCGAAGCGGGAGGGCCCTACGAGCAGTACTTC
TRBJ2-5	many	15	TRBV6-6	.	CASSYGQRYQETQYF	TGTGCCAGCAGTTACGGACAGAGGTACCAAGAGACCCAGTACTTC
TRBJ2-4	many	13	TRBV12-3/TRBV12-4	.	CASSLGTEDIQYF	TGTGCCAGCAGTTTAGGCACAGAGGACATTCAGTACTTC
TRBJ1-1	many	14	TRBV7-2	.	CASSLQGSNTEAFF	TGTGCCAGCAGCTTGCAGGGTTCGAACACTGAAGCTTTCTTT
TRBJ2-2	few	14	TRBV7-9	TRBD2	CASSTSGSTGELFF	TGTGCCAGCTCGACTAGCGGGAGTACCGGGGAGCTGTTTTTT
TRBJ2-3	many	14	TRBV13	TRBD1	CASSLDRGRDTQYF	TGTGCCAGCAGCCTCGACAGGGGGCGGGATACGCAGTATTTT
TRBJ2-1	few	15	TRBV5-6	TRBD2	CASSPSGRANNEQFF	TGTGCCAGCAGCCCCAGCGGGAGGGCCAACAATGAGCAGTTCTTC